A single sample is the source of the 8 T cell receptor beta chains below, sequenced in a study of cytomegalovirus exposure and HLA in healthy donors. The PCR had 60 Vbeta and 13 Jbeta primers. Using immunoSEQ multiplex PCR, the repertoire was profiled, and TCRdb retains in-frame clones only, with some absent. In the table there are approximately 98,000 clones, around two thirds of which are singletons. The sequenced sample consisted of PBMCs. The source is a male donor in good health and CMV-seronegative.

V gene TRBV5-4 combines with J gene TRBJ2-7; 10 positions agree with TRBD1. Germline V CDR1 and CDR2: SGHNT, YYREEE (reference sequence). The CDR3 has 14 residues. The J segment lost 4 bases and the V segment lost 2 bases, leaving 3 bases of the junction unmatched. CDR3 protein: CASSFDRGRYEQYF. The CDR3 region has the DNA TGTGCCAGCAGCTTTGACAGGGGGCGGTACGAGCAGTACTTC.

The J gene is TRBJ2-5, the V gene TRBV6-1; TRBD1 aligns across 7 bases. The CDR3 is 13 residues long. Germline values: CDR1 MNHNS, CDR2 SASEGT. After removal of 6 bases from V and 1 base from J, the junction contained 2 bases not matched to a gene. The CDR3: CASRRQGQETQYF. CDR3 in DNA: TGTGCCAGCAGGCGACAGGGCCAAGAGACCCAGTACTTC.

V usage is TRBV4-3 and J usage is TRBJ1-2; 7 nucleotides agree with TRBD1. This CDR3 has 18 amino acids. Germline CDR1 LGHNA, CDR2 YSLEER. Losses at the gene ends were 1 base for V and 2 bases for J; bases not matched to a gene: 13. The CDR3 region has the DNA TGCGCCAGCAGCCAAGTATTAGAGGAGGGGGCGCAGAACTATGGCTACACCTTC. It yields the protein CASSQVLEEGAQNYGYTF.

J is TRBJ2-7 and V is TRBV18, with 9 bases that match TRBD1. The CDR3 is 15 amino acids. Germline CDR1 KGHSH, CDR2 LQKENI. V dropped 6 bases and J dropped 0; count of bases not matched to a gene: 6. CDR3 nucleotides: TGTGCCAGCTCCCCAACGACAGGGGGCTCCTACGAGCAGTACTTC. Protein sequence: CASSPTTGGSYEQYF.

This clone was found a few times. The V and J genes are TRBV29-1 and TRBJ2-7; 11 positions match TRBD1. Germline CDR1 reads SQVTM; CDR2 reads ANQGSEA. Unmatched junction bases numbered 4, after V lost 6 bases and J lost 3 bases. This CDR3 is 13 amino acids long. CDR3 DNA: TGCAGCGTGGGGACAGGGGGTTTCTACGAGCAGTACTTC. Its protein product is CSVGTGGFYEQYF.

This rearrangement joins TRBV2 to TRBJ1-1, with 8 nucleotides matching TRBD1. V dropped 2 bases and J dropped 8; count of bases not matched to a gene: 4. The germline CDR1 and CDR2 sequences are SNHLY and FYNNEI. The CDR3 has 13 amino acids. CDR3 region: CASSETGGAEAFF. The DNA of the CDR3 is TGTGCCAGCAGTGAAACAGGGGGGGCCGAAGCTTTCTTT.

The genes are TRBV10-3 and TRBJ1-1, with D possibly matching TRBD1 (5 bases). The V gene's germline CDR1 is ENHRY and CDR2 SYGVKD. The V gene lost 7 bases and the J gene lost 0 bases, with 21 bases spanning the gap. The CDR3 totals 17 residues. CDR3 coding DNA: TGTGCCATCACCTCAACCACCTTAGGGGCCCTGAACACTGAAGCTTTCTTT. Translation: CAITSTTLGALNTEAFF.

The rearrangement uses TRBV10-3 and TRBJ1-6, with 7 positions matching TRBD1. The V segment lost 6 bases and the J segment 7 bases; nucleotides outside the gene matches: 6. The CDR3 runs 14 residues. CDR1 is ENHRY, CDR2 SYGVKD, per germline. The CDR3 here is CAISDDRVNSPLHF. The CDR3 DNA is TGTGCCATCAGCGATGACAGGGTGAATTCACCCCTCCACTTT.